Listed below are T cell receptor beta chains from one sample, sequenced in a study of T-cell memory formation after mild COVID-19. Each CDR3 protein is one row after TCRdb ran MiXCR on the 5' RACE reads. The table has 100,000 to 120,000 distinct CDR3 sequences, 20% to 25% seen once. Sequencing input: PBMCs or a T cell subset sorted from them (not recorded which). Source of these receptors: a man aged 18 to 29 who had mild COVID-19 (a few samples of this study predate the infection). Cell type and time point are not known. The CDR3 runs from the conserved cysteine through the conserved F or W.

j_call v_call cdr3_aa
TRBJ2-6 TRBV27 CASSLFLSGANVLTF
TRBJ2-7 TRBV6-5 CASSYSPGPSYEQYF
TRBJ2-1 TRBV6-2/TRBV6-3 CASSYSGVQYNEQFF
TRBJ1-5 TRBV27 CASSLIWAGGNQPQHF
TRBJ1-1 TRBV12-3/TRBV12-4 CASSLDSIEAFF
TRBJ1-6 TRBV27 CASSYAPISGRTNSPLHF
TRBJ1-2 TRBV5-1 CASSLSGYGYTF
TRBJ1-1 TRBV12-3/TRBV12-4 CASSLGTGGMTEAFF
TRBJ1-6 TRBV9 CASSVGEGNSPLHF
TRBJ2-2 TRBV7-3 CASSLGTVNTGELFF
TRBJ2-2 TRBV9 CASSVEAGVVGELFF
TRBJ2-1 TRBV7-6 CASSLGPGQGLNEQFF
TRBJ1-1 TRBV12-3/TRBV12-4 CASSLIHAGIEAFF
TRBJ2-7 TRBV5-1 CASKGGRDYEQYF
TRBJ2-2 TRBV2 CASSEPGSLGTGELFF
TRBJ2-7 TRBV11-2 CASSSTVLRLYEQYF
TRBJ1-2 TRBV5-1 CASSLLPETYGYTF
TRBJ2-5 TRBV5-1 CASSWNGGFQETQYF
TRBJ1-2 TRBV28 CATRGGRENYGYTF
TRBJ1-1 TRBV5-4 CASSLDMNTEAFF
TRBJ1-1 TRBV7-9 CASSLGGLNTEAFF
TRBJ2-7 TRBV30 CAWSVNREYEQYF
TRBJ2-5 TRBV5-6 CASSLVRQAEEETQYF
TRBJ1-1 TRBV5-1 CASSLGRVSYTEAFF
TRBJ2-3 TRBV7-8 CASSTQDRGELWQYF
TRBJ1-2 TRBV4-1 CASSQGLGGNGYTF
TRBJ2-3 TRBV5-8 CASNWGSLSTDTQYF
TRBJ2-1 TRBV7-2 CASSPSLAGSSYNEQFF